Reported below is one TCR beta chain. Its antigen remains unidentified. No base-level quality is on record; no much larger clone is a single base apart. The data derive from a study of PD-L1 blockade in urothelial cancer (dated by TCRdb to about 2017). Background on the whole study: Every patient began therapy in about 2014 and was given atezolizumab 1,200 mg intravenously every 3 weeks. Somatic, immune and clinical correlates of response to PD-L1 blockade with atezolizumab in urothelial cancer were the focus of an exploratory multi-omic analysis. Pretreatment tumor samples, along with matched peripheral blood serially collected before and after atezolizumab treatment, were subjected to TCR sequencing. Patients had an ECOG performance status of 0 or 1 and had received between 0 and 3 prior chemotherapy regimens. Twenty-nine patients had pretreatment blood TCR-seq, about 25 had at least one posttreatment blood collection, and about 25 had tumor TCR-seq. Durable clinical benefit was defined as a progression-free survival longer than 6 months, and TCR features were additionally tested against progression-free survival and overall survival. In the same patients, pretreatment tumors underwent whole exome sequencing and RNA sequencing in addition to TCR sequencing. Blood samples gave a median of approximately 150,000 T cells and 82,636 unique TCRs, with a median clonality of 0.080. Twenty-five of 29 patients were males with bladder-origin urothelial cancer, and about 65% of the 29 reported a prior smoking history. Blood samples were analyzed at 3 weeks after treatment start (second dose) and at 6 weeks after treatment start. Under 10 patients achieved durable clinical benefit and fewer than 25 did not. General findings and caveats noted by the study authors: Patients with durable benefit showed greater expansion of tumor-associated TCR clones in peripheral blood 3 weeks after starting treatment (n of about 20, p = 0.022). Because the sample size was small (n of about 29) and many exploratory analyses were performed, the results are intended to be hypothesis-generating. A pretreatment peripheral blood TCR clonality below the median was linked to improved progression-free and overall survival.

V is shortened by 8 bases, J by 5 bases, and the region joining them spans 18 bases. Including the terminal cysteine and phenylalanine, the CDR3 comprises 14 residues. Only the CDR3 part of the read is kept: 42 bases, read in frame from the first base. The germline V gene yields MDHEN for CDR1 and SYDVKM for CDR2. Synthetic TCR analog templates were spiked into each PCR so that absolute template abundance could be estimated from read counts. Using the immunoSEQ assay, TCRbeta CDR3 regions were amplified from genomic DNA with bias-controlled V and J gene primers. Sequencing of rearranged TCRbeta segments was performed at approximately 20X coverage. Regarding the original processing steps: Clustering was used to correct sequencing errors, and CDR3s were annotated against IMGT to assign V, D and J genes. Only productive TCRbeta rearrangements were used in downstream analyses, excluding out-of-frame or stop-codon sequences. Clonality was calculated as one minus the Shannon entropy normalized by the log of the number of unique productive sequences. Fisher's exact test with Benjamini-Hochberg correction, at a threshold of adjusted p below 0.01, was used to find clones that differed between time points or between blood and tumor. The table comes from immuneACCESS by way of TCRdb, which keeps in-frame sequences with V and J called. Part of the clones is missing from these tables; in studies checked, under half for an unresolved V gene and the rest for unknown reasons. V and J calls and clone size are those listed in that table; D and trimming were worked out from the DNA. Present in this sample are 70,000 or so clones, about nine tenths of which were seen just once. Together, the top ten hold 4.5% of the sample.

Sample time point, as interpreted from the label and publication: pretreatment peripheral blood. The cohort comprised 25 to 35 patients with locally advanced or metastatic urothelial carcinoma treated at Memorial Sloan Kettering on a trial protocol. Peripheral blood mononuclear cells were collected pretreatment and during treatment, at between 1 and 8 total time points per patient. The Qiagen DNeasy Blood extraction kit was used to purify genomic DNA from total PBMCs and tumor samples. PBMCs were collected pretreatment and during treatment and were isolated and stored as previously described. This chain is built from TRBV28 and TRBJ1-1; 5 matching bases give a weak D call of TRBD1. The TCR was taken from a man in his 70s with urothelial cancer. This material consisted of PBMCs, taken around atezolizumab (anti-PD-L1) treatment. DNA sequence: TGTGCCAGCCTGGTAACAGGTCGACAGACTGAAGCTTTCTTT. This encodes CASLVTGRQTEAFF.